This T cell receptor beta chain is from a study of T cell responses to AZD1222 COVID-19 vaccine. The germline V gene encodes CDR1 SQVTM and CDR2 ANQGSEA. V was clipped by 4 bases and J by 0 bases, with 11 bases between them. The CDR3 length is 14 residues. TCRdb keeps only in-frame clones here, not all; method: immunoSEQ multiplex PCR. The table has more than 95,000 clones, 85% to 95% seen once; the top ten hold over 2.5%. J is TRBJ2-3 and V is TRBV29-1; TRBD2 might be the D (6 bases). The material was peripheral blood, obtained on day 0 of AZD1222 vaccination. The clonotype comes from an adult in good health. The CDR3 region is CSVATGASTDTQYF. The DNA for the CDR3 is TGCAGCGTTGCTACGGGAGCAAGCACAGATACGCAGTATTTT.